What follows is one TCR beta chain and its context. This sample is drawn from a study of lymphopenia after photon versus proton radiotherapy. The assay was immunoSEQ multiplex PCR, and TCRdb's table has in-frame clones only and misses some. Among about 28,000 clones listed, around 81% were seen once. The ends were cut back, 5 bases at V and 0 bases at J, with 10 bases in the middle. This CDR3 spans 14 amino acids. Germline CDR1 and CDR2: LNHNV and YYDKDF (reference sequence). The origin of this receptor is a man over 45 with gastric cancer. This rearrangement joins TRBV15 to TRBJ1-2, with D perhaps matching TRBD1 (5 bases). Sequencing used peripheral blood, obtained from a patient treated with photon-based radiotherapy. CDR3 bases: TGTGCCACCAGCGGGGCAGGAGCTAACTATGGCTACACCTTC. It translates to CATSGAGANYGYTF.